The present TCR beta chain was sequenced within a study of T-cell memory formation after mild COVID-19. As for the study in general: Each donor largely had its own TCR clusters. Findings and limits, study-wide: In pre-infection memory, a portion of responding clones appeared, which suggested that cross-reactive memory joined. CD4+ bias marked clones expanding day 15 to 37, unlike balanced contracting clones.

V was clipped by 0 bases and J by 1 base, with 15 bases between them. CDR1 is SGHVS, CDR2 FNYEAQ, per germline. This CDR3 is 17 amino acids long. TCR alpha and TCR beta cDNA libraries carrying sample barcodes and UMIs came from 5'RACE with constant-segment primers. A single record per CDR3 protein comes from TCRdb applying MiXCR to the 5' RACE reads. Altogether about 430,000 distinct CDR3 sequences are present, approximately 25% being singletons, with the ten largest covering 7% to 9.5%. This clonotype was counted a few times. Its antigen is unknown. The V gene is TRBV7-6, the J gene TRBJ1-2, with a weak D call TRBD1 (6 bases). The source material was PBMCs or a T cell subset sorted from them (not recorded which). This clonotype was sampled from an adult woman who had mild COVID-19 (a few samples of this study predate the infection). Cell type and time point are not known. The CDR3 is CASSLAVGGRFNYGYTF. The CDR3 DNA reads as TGTGCCAGCAGCTTAGCGGTAGGGGGTAGATTTAACTATGGCTACACCTTC.